This T cell receptor beta chain was sequenced during a study of cytomegalovirus exposure and HLA in healthy donors. Healthy bone marrow donors supplied every sample. Sampled while nominally healthy, donors likely had unrecorded immune exposures. Worth noting for this clone: The junction departs from germline at one end; a sequencing error may be responsible.

The study ran its PCR with 60 Vbeta and 13 Jbeta primers. The data were produced by immunoSEQ multiplex PCR, yet TCRdb's version contains in-frame clones alone and is incomplete. Of 150,000 to 200,000 clones detected, around 86% appear once; the ten largest clones hold about 2%. CDR3 size: 16 residues. CDR1 is SEHNR, CDR2 FQNEAQ, per germline (reference sequence). The V call is TRBV7-9, the J call TRBJ2-5, with 15 positions matching TRBD2. The sequence came from a human donor in good health. Sequenced: PBMCs. For the CDR3, the DNA is TGTTCCAGCAGCTTAGCGTGGACTAGCGGGGGGGCGGCCCAGTACTTC. This translates into CSSSLAWTSGGAAQYF.